This T cell receptor beta chain was sequenced during a study of beta chain features in type 1 diabetes. Every bit of the isolated RNA underwent reverse transcription, so sequencing read expressed TCRB transcripts. Using immunoSEQ multiplex PCR, the repertoire was profiled, and TCRdb retains in-frame clones only, with some absent. Of 120,000 or so clones in the sample, roughly 17% were seen once. The CDR3 is 14 residues long. By its share, this clone is medium-sized. What it recognizes is unknown. Overall study findings and caveats: Shorter TCRB CDR3s, moderately but significantly so, marked every one of the four CD4+ subsets in Type 1 diabetes patients. Patients' naive, central memory and regulatory TCRB repertoires appeared more alike than those of healthy donors. When cDNA is sequenced, cells with high TCR expression could be over-represented. VDJ junctions from type 1 diabetes patients carried fewer insertions and larger deletions.

The chain recombines TRBV21-1 with TRBJ1-1. TRBV21-1 is a documented pseudogene. The specimen sequenced was central memory CD4+ T cells from blood. This receptor was obtained from a man younger than 45 with type 1 diabetes. The CDR3 bases are TGTGCCAGCAGTCACGGACGGAAGAACACTGAAGCTTTCTTT. This translates into CASSHGRKNTEAFF.